This TCR beta chain was recovered during a study of cytotoxic CD8 clonotypes in ibrutinib-treated CLL. Study-level results: Clonality went up at ibrutinib response and then declined back toward baseline at progression. Few clonotypes were public, and these shrank or held steady under treatment.

Sequencing used immunoSEQ multiplex PCR; TCRdb keeps in-frame clones, though not all of them. The sample yields roughly 200,000 clones, about 75% seen once. This CDR3 region has 15 residues. V lost 3 bases to trimming and J lost 3 bases; unmatched junction nucleotides: 7. Germline V lookup: CDR1 WSHSY, CDR2 SAAADI. Remarks on this clone: The antigen remains undetermined.

This clonotype originated in a human donor with chronic lymphocytic leukemia. The genes are TRBV10-2 and TRBJ2-7; 8 bases are shared with TRBD1. The sequences come from PBMCs, collected after 12 months of ibrutinib treatment. The CDR3 region has the DNA TGCGCCAGCAGTGAACCAGACAGGGGTGGCTACGAGCAGTACTTC. Its translation is CASSEPDRGGYEQYF.